The 15 T cell receptor beta chains below come from one sample, sequenced in a study of early T cells in non-severe SARS-CoV-2 infection. Each CDR3 protein is one row after TCRdb ran MiXCR on the 5' RACE reads. The repertoire includes approximately 41,000 distinct CDR3 sequences, about 5% of them detected once, and roughly 17% sits in the top ten. What was sequenced was whole blood. These receptors originate from an adult who was a healthcare worker with PCR-confirmed SARS-CoV-2 infection or an uninfected control (not recorded which).

V is TRBV7-6 and J is TRBJ2-2; D gene unclear. Trimming took 5 bases from V and 1 from J, leaving 11 bases between them. The CDR3 runs to 15 residues. The germline CDR1 and CDR2 sequences are SGHVS and FNYEAQ. The CDR3 DNA sequence: TGTGCCAGCAGCCCGCAGACGGTGAACACCGGGGAGCTGTTTTTT. Translating gives CASSPQTVNTGELFF. Looking up the rest from reference TRBV7-6 and TRBJ2-2 gives the full variable domain: GAGVSQSPRYKVTKRGQDVALRCDPISGHVSLYWYRQALGQGPEFLTYFNYEAQQDKSGLPNDRFSAERPEGSISTLTIQRTEQRDSAMYRCASSPQTVNTGELFFGEGSRLTVL.

The chain uses TRBV7-9 and TRBJ2-1, with 8 bases aligning to TRBD2. J was trimmed by 5 bases and V by 8 bases; bases with no gene match: 5. CDR3 length: 13 residues. Germline V gene lookup returns CDR1 SEHNR and CDR2 FQNEAQ (reference sequence). CDR3 in DNA: TGTGCCAGCTGGCGGGGGGACAACAATGAGCAGTTCTTC. Residues: CASWRGDNNEQFF.

This clonotype was recorded many times. The CDR3 loop is CASSWGEIGQGAFF. CDR3 in DNA: TGTGCCAGCAGCTGGGGGGAGATAGGACAAGGAGCTTTCTTT. The chain links TRBV9 to TRBJ1-1; maybe TRBD1 (5 bases). The germline V and J ends were trimmed by 4 bases and 10 bases, with 20 bases remaining between them. The CDR3 runs 14 residues. The germline gives CDR1 SGDLS, CDR2 YYNGEE.

The genes are TRBV7-7 and TRBJ2-5, with no clear D. V lost 3 bases and J 3 bases, leaving 8 bases between the germline ends. CDR1 and CDR2 (germline): SSHAT, FNYEAQ (reference sequence). The CDR3 covers 13 residues. The CDR3 reads CASSFSEEETQYF. The CDR3 DNA reads TGTGCCAGCAGCTTCAGTGAAGAAGAGACCCAGTACTTC. Full variable domain (remainder filled in from reference TRBV7-7 and TRBJ2-5): GAGVSQSPRYKVTKRGQDVTLRCDPISSHATLYWYQQALGQGPEFLTYFNYEAQPDKSGLPSDRFSAERPEGSISTLTIQRTEQRDSAMYRCASSFSEEETQYFGPGTRLLVL.

This clonotype was detected only a few times. This chain joins TRBV24-1 and TRBJ2-1; a possible D gene is TRBD2 (5 bases). This CDR3 has 15 amino acids. V dropped 4 bases and J dropped 6 bases, with 15 bases sitting between them. CDR1 KGHDR and CDR2 SFDVKD come from the germline V gene. As DNA, the CDR3 is TGTGCCACCAGTGACCCTAGAGGGATCGGCAATGAGCAGTTCTTC. Residues: CATSDPRGIGNEQFF.

This clonotype was counted ten times or more. J is TRBJ2-7 and V is TRBV7-8; D not certain. Trimming stripped 5 bases from V and 2 bases from J, with 7 bases between. CDR3 length: 12 residues. Germline CDR1 and CDR2: SGHVS and FQNEAQ. In nucleotides, the CDR3 is TGTGCCAGCAGCGCGGCCCCCTACGAGCAGTACTTC. It codes for CASSAAPYEQYF.

This clonotype was recorded at least ten times. The chain links TRBV25-1 to TRBJ1-2; D not certain. The germline V and J ends were trimmed by 3 bases and 2 bases, with 10 bases remaining between them. CDR3 size: 14 residues. Germline V gene lookup returns CDR1 MGHDK and CDR2 SYGVNS. The CDR3 coding sequence is TGTGCCAGCAGTGACCCATCGACAAACTATGGCTACACCTTC. Translating gives CASSDPSTNYGYTF.

This clonotype was picked up many times. This chain connects TRBV5-1 to TRBJ1-5, with a possible D match to TRBD1 (6 bases). The CDR3 covers 14 residues. Trimming left V 3 bases short and J 4 bases short, with 11 bases between. Germline V lookup: CDR1 SGHRS, CDR2 YFSETQ. The CDR3 here is CASSSGEGNQPQHF. As DNA, the CDR3 is TGCGCCAGCAGCTCAGGGGAAGGTAATCAGCCCCAGCATTTT. The entire variable domain, with the rest obtained from reference TRBV5-1 and TRBJ1-5, is as follows: KAGVTQTPRYLIKTRGQQVTLSCSPISGHRSVSWYQQTPGQGLQFLFEYFSETQRNKGNFPGRFSGRQFSNSRSEMNVSTLELGDSALYLCASSSGEGNQPQHFGDGTRLSIL.

The chain recombines TRBV18 with TRBJ1-1; no clear D gene. CDR3 size: 12 residues. V lost 6 bases and J 6 bases, leaving 11 bases between the germline ends. Germline V gives CDR1 KGHSH, CDR2 LQKENI. The CDR3 sequence is CASSEALSEAFF. DNA of the CDR3: TGTGCCAGCTCGGAGGCGTTGTCTGAAGCTTTCTTT.

By sample share, this clonotype is medium-sized (0.01 to 0.1%). The chain recombines TRBV29-1 with TRBJ1-2; TRBD1 matches at 7 bases. The CDR3 runs 14 residues. Trimming at V came to 5 bases and at J to 4 bases, leaving 10 bases not matched to a gene. Germline CDR1 is SQVTM and CDR2 is ANQGSEA. CDR3 sequence (DNA): TGCAGCGTTCCCTGGCAGGGGGATAGCTATGGCTACACCTTC. It codes for CSVPWQGDSYGYTF.

There are many counts of this clonotype. The V and J genes are TRBV12-3 or TRBV12-4 and TRBJ2-3; no firm D call. The CDR3 extends over 14 amino acids. Trimming cost V 3 bases and J 6 bases, with 13 bases left between them. This chain's CDR3 is CASSLQVGPDTQYF. The CDR3 DNA reads as TGTGCCAGCAGTTTGCAGGTTGGGCCGGATACGCAGTATTTT.

CDR3 DNA: TGTGCCATCAGTGAGTTCCATGTAGCGGGGACGAACACCGGGGAGCTGTTTTTT. This gives the protein CAISEFHVAGTNTGELFF. The V and J genes are TRBV10-3 and TRBJ2-2; 8 bases match TRBD2. Trimming took 1 base from V and 0 from J; bases not matched to a gene: 7. This CDR3 is built from 18 residues. Germline V gives CDR1 ENHRY, CDR2 SYGVKD.

This clonotype appeared many times. V gene TRBV13 combines with J gene TRBJ2-1; 11 bases fit TRBD1. V lost 7 bases and J lost 9; bases outside the gene matches: 14. Germline values: CDR1 PRHDT, CDR2 FYEKMQ (reference sequence). The CDR3 has 16 amino acids. The CDR3 here is CASTARGTGGRVEQFF. The CDR3 bases are TGTGCCAGCACCGCCCGTGGGACAGGGGGACGGGTTGAGCAGTTCTTC.

This clonotype was picked up a small number of times. The rearrangement uses TRBV7-2 and TRBJ2-7; D remains ambiguous. The V and J ends lost 1 base and 2 bases respectively, with 12 bases between them. From germline, CDR1 is SGHTA and CDR2 FQGNSA. The CDR3 extends over 15 amino acids. DNA of the CDR3: TGTGCCAGCAGCTTAGAAAGTAGTCCCACCTACGAGCAGTACTTC. Translation gives CASSLESSPTYEQYF.

V and J are TRBV5-1 and TRBJ2-3; 8 nucleotides align to TRBD2. The CDR3 spans 15 residues. Germline CDR1 reads SGHRS; CDR2 reads YFSETQ. J was trimmed by 3 bases and V by 4 bases; bases with no gene match: 7. DNA for the CDR3: TGCGCCAGCAGCCGTAGCGGGGACTCTACAGATACGCAGTATTTT. It encodes CASSRSGDSTDTQYF.